The 28 T cell receptor beta chains below all came from one sample that was sequenced in a study of technical replicates of blood from a few donors. Method: immunoSEQ multiplex PCR; TCRdb's copy keeps in-frame clones and lacks some. The data hold roughly 80,000 clones, with nearly 96% observed a single time. Sequences were obtained from T cells isolated from PBMCs. Source of these receptors: a human donor in good health.

The chain joins TRBV29-1 to TRBJ2-7; 10 nucleotides align to TRBD1. The V and J ends lost 0 bases and 5 bases, in that order; junction bases with no gene match: 4. Germline CDR1 is SQVTM and CDR2 is ANQGSEA. This CDR3 contains 14 residues. The CDR3 DNA sequence: TGCAGCGTTGAAGATCGACAGGGGGCCCACGAGCAGTACTTC. Protein: CSVEDRQGAHEQYF.

The chain couples TRBV4-1 to TRBJ2-7; TRBD1 agrees at 7 bases. The CDR3 sequence is 13 residues long. Losses at the gene ends were 4 bases for V and 2 bases for J; bases not matched to a gene: 2. Germline CDR1 and CDR2: MGHRA and YSYEKL. CDR3 nucleotides: TGCGCCAGCAGCCCAGGGGGTGCCTACGAGCAGTACTTC. Translated, it gives CASSPGGAYEQYF.

The chain recombines TRBV7-9 with TRBJ2-3; no clear D gene. Germline V gives CDR1 SEHNR, CDR2 FQNEAQ (reference sequence). This CDR3 spans 13 amino acids. Trimming took off 4 bases at V and 4 bases at J, with 9 bases between the two ends. The CDR3 bases are TGTGCCAGCAGCTCCATTAGCCCAGATACGCAGTATTTT. It translates to CASSSISPDTQYF.

The J gene is TRBJ2-3, the V gene TRBV13; 12 bases are shared with TRBD1. The CDR3 contains 15 residues. Germline V gene lookup returns CDR1 PRHDT and CDR2 FYEKMQ (reference sequence). Unmatched junction bases numbered 2, after V lost 5 bases and J lost 2 bases. This CDR3 is CASSRDRGPTDTQYF. The CDR3 DNA sequence: TGTGCCAGCAGCCGGGACAGGGGGCCCACAGATACGCAGTATTTT.

The J gene is TRBJ1-1, the V gene TRBV13; 7 positions agree with TRBD1. Germline-derived CDR1 and CDR2 are PRHDT and FYEKMQ (reference sequence). This CDR3 is 15 amino acids long. The junction had 6 bases not matched to a gene; V was cut back by 5 bases and J by 0 bases. CDR3 residues: CASSSNRGLNTEAFF. CDR3 nucleotides: TGTGCCAGCAGCAGCAACAGGGGTCTGAACACTGAAGCTTTCTTT.

The rearrangement links TRBV7-2 to TRBJ2-1; D perhaps matches TRBD2 (5 bases). The CDR3 totals 14 residues. Trimming removed 4 bases from V and 6 bases from J, with 13 bases in between. Germline values: CDR1 SGHTA, CDR2 FQGNSA. As DNA, the CDR3 is TGTGCCAGCAGCTCGAGACTACGGGGCAATGAGCAGTTCTTC. It translates to CASSSRLRGNEQFF.

This clone was observed a single time. The gene calls are TRBV29-1 and TRBJ1-2; D uncertain. The germline V gene has CDR1 SQVTM and CDR2 ANQGSEA. The CDR3 loop spans 9 amino acids. Trimming stripped 7 bases from V and 3 bases from J, with 3 bases between. CDR3 region: CSADYGYTF. CDR3 nucleotides: TGCAGCGCTGACTATGGCTACACCTTC.

This clone was found once. The chain has TRBV5-1 and TRBJ2-1; 8 bases align to TRBD2. CDR1 and CDR2 (germline): SGHRS, YFSETQ. This CDR3 has 14 amino acids. The V and J ends lost 3 bases and 8 bases, in that order; junction bases with no gene match: 7. The CDR3 reads CASSSKREIDEQFF. In DNA form, the CDR3 reads TGCGCCAGCAGCTCGAAGCGGGAGATAGATGAGCAGTTCTTC.

The chain carries TRBV9 and TRBJ2-1, with D unresolved. V dropped 0 bases and J dropped 0 bases, with 10 bases sitting between them. The length of the CDR3 is 16 residues. Germline V gene lookup returns CDR1 SGDLS and CDR2 YYNGEE. The CDR3 DNA is TGTGCCAGCAGCGTAGATGGCCTTGACTCCTACAATGAGCAGTTCTTC. Protein sequence: CASSVDGLDSYNEQFF.

V and J are TRBV19 and TRBJ2-7, with 13 bases fitting TRBD2. Germline V gene lookup returns CDR1 LNHDA and CDR2 SQIVND (reference sequence). CDR3 size: 15 residues. The J segment lost 5 bases and the V segment lost 5 bases, leaving 6 bases of the junction unmatched. Here the CDR3 DNA reads TGTGCCAGTAGTCCAGGGACTAGCGGGATAAACGAGCAGTACTTC. Translated, it gives CASSPGTSGINEQYF.

The chain has TRBV5-1 and TRBJ1-1, with TRBD1 matching 7 bases. V lost 5 bases to trimming and J lost 0 bases; unmatched junction nucleotides: 13. The CDR3 is made up of 17 amino acids. CDR1 and CDR2 from the germline V gene are SGHRS and YFSETQ. CDR3 amino acids: CASRPNTGAPMNTEAFF. In DNA form, the CDR3 reads TGCGCCAGCAGACCTAACACAGGGGCCCCAATGAACACTGAAGCTTTCTTT.

The gene calls are TRBV7-8 and TRBJ1-2; the D gene is possibly TRBD1 (5 bases). CDR3 size: 14 residues. Germline-derived CDR1 and CDR2 are SGHVS and FQNEAQ. With 1 base removed from V and 4 bases from J, the gap between germline ends came to 10 bases. CDR3 in DNA: TGTGCCAGCAGCTTAGGACAGACCGCCTATGGCTACACCTTC. Translation: CASSLGQTAYGYTF.

The chain links TRBV28 to TRBJ2-1; 7 bases match TRBD1. There are 15 residues in the CDR3. CDR1 MDHEN and CDR2 SYDVKM come from the germline V gene. Trimming took 6 bases from V and 7 from J; bases not matched to a gene: 12. The CDR3 nucleotides read TGTGCCAGCAGCATACCATATAAGGGGGCTAATGAGCAGTTCTTC. It translates to CASSIPYKGANEQFF.

The V call is TRBV29-1, the J call TRBJ2-4; 8 bases fit TRBD1. From germline, CDR1 is SQVTM and CDR2 ANQGSEA. After removal of 4 bases from V and 6 bases from J, the junction contained 8 bases not matched to a gene. The CDR3 extends over 14 amino acids. DNA for the CDR3: TGCAGCGTTGTTACAGGGGGACATGCAAACATTCAGTACTTC. Its translation: CSVVTGGHANIQYF.

The chain has TRBV19 and TRBJ1-5; 7 bases are shared with TRBD1. Germline CDR1 and CDR2: LNHDA and SQIVND (reference sequence). The V and J ends lost 3 bases and 2 bases, in that order; junction bases with no gene match: 7. There are 16 residues in the CDR3. The CDR3 sequence is CASSMRLTGGNQPQHF. Written as DNA, the CDR3 is TGTGCCAGTAGTATGAGGCTCACAGGGGGCAATCAGCCCCAGCATTTT. The full variable domain, completed using reference TRBV19 and TRBJ1-5, is DGGITQSPKYLFRKEGQNVTLSCEQNLNHDAMYWYRQDPGQGLRLIYYSQIVNDFQKGDIAEGYSVSREKKESFPLTVTSAQKNPTAFYLCASSMRLTGGNQPQHFGDGTRLSIL.

V gene TRBV6-1 combines with J gene TRBJ2-5; 8 nucleotides align to TRBD1. The CDR3 totals 14 residues. V lost 9 bases and J lost 6; bases outside the gene matches: 12. Per germline, CDR1 MNHNS and CDR2 SASEGT. The CDR3 here is CASGGRTGPQTQYF. DNA for the CDR3: TGTGCCAGTGGCGGACGGACAGGGCCGCAGACCCAGTACTTC.

CDR3 amino acids: CASSLETPAVHEQYF. CDR3 nucleotide sequence: TGCGCCAGCAGCTTGGAAACCCCCGCGGTCCACGAGCAGTACTTC. The rearrangement joins TRBV5-1 to TRBJ2-7; D not certain. V was shortened by 0 bases and J by 5 bases, with 15 bases between the two germline ends. Germline V CDR1 and CDR2: SGHRS, YFSETQ. The CDR3 has 15 amino acids. Full variable domain (missing parts from reference TRBV5-1 and TRBJ2-7): KAGVTQTPRYLIKTRGQQVTLSCSPISGHRSVSWYQQTPGQGLQFLFEYFSETQRNKGNFPGRFSGRQFSNSRSEMNVSTLELGDSALYLCASSLETPAVHEQYFGPGTRLTVT.

This chain uses TRBV7-2 with TRBJ2-1; maybe TRBD1 (6 bases). CDR3 length equals 13 residues. The germline gives CDR1 SGHTA, CDR2 FQGNSA. V lost 1 base and J lost 9, with 10 bases in between. This CDR3 reads CASSLGGQGEQFF. The CDR3 DNA reads TGTGCCAGCAGCTTAGGGGGGCAGGGTGAGCAGTTCTTC.

The rearrangement links TRBV18 to TRBJ2-7; 11 bases map to TRBD2. CDR3 length equals 15 residues. Germline CDR1 is KGHSH and CDR2 is LQKENI. Germline trimming cut 0 bases from V and 5 bases from J; bases unmatched to any gene: 3. The CDR3 protein is CASSPPGTSGDEQYF. The CDR3 DNA is TGTGCCAGCTCACCACCGGGGACTAGCGGAGACGAGCAGTACTTC.

V gene TRBV5-4 combines with J gene TRBJ2-2, with 10 nucleotides matching TRBD1. The CDR3 covers 16 residues. The germline CDR1 and CDR2 sequences are SGHNT and YYREEE (reference sequence). V was clipped by 4 bases and J by 2 bases; unmatched bases: 5. The CDR3 loop is CASSKTGGGNTGELFF. The CDR3 DNA reads as TGTGCCAGCAGCAAGACAGGGGGCGGAAACACCGGGGAGCTGTTTTTT.

Notes on this clone: At one of its ends the junction is not consistent with the germline gene, which may arise from a read error. The V call is TRBV7-7, the J call TRBJ2-5; D remains unclear. Germline assignment: CDR1 SSHAT and CDR2 FNYEAQ (reference sequence). CDR3 size: 13 residues. CDR3 coding DNA: TGTGCTAGCAGCTTTCGACATCGAGAGACCCAGTACTTC. It is translated as CASSFRHRETQYF.

V gene TRBV11-3 combines with J gene TRBJ2-3, with a tentative D call TRBD2 (6 bases). The CDR3 is made up of 16 amino acids. From germline, CDR1 is SGHNT and CDR2 YENEEA. V lost 0 bases and J lost 1, with 11 bases in between. As DNA, the CDR3 is TGTGCCAGCAGCTTAGATGGGGTAGCGGGCACAGATACGCAGTATTTT. It specifies CASSLDGVAGTDTQYF.

V is TRBV4-1 and J is TRBJ2-7; D gene uncertain. This CDR3 is built from 11 residues. V lost 5 bases to trimming and J lost 5 bases, with 7 bases between them. Germline CDR1 is MGHRA and CDR2 is YSYEKL. CDR3 protein: CASSKGHEQYF. The CDR3 DNA reads as TGCGCCAGCAGCAAAGGGCACGAGCAGTACTTC.

Regarding this clone: This CDR3 is also generated by other DNA sequences in the sample. The chain combines TRBV7-8 with TRBJ2-7; 7 nucleotides match TRBD2. The J segment lost 4 bases and the V segment lost 1 base, leaving 4 bases of the junction unmatched. The CDR3 is 14 residues long. The germline V gene encodes CDR1 SGHVS and CDR2 FQNEAQ. The CDR3 is CASSLGLAAYEQYF. Here the CDR3 DNA reads TGTGCCAGCAGCTTAGGTCTAGCGGCGTACGAGCAGTACTTC. The full variable domain, its missing parts supplied by reference TRBV7-8 and TRBJ2-7, is GAGVSQSPRYKVAKRGQDVALRCDPISGHVSLFWYQQALGQGPEFLTYFQNEAQLDKSGLPSDRFFAERPEGSVSTLKIQRTQQEDSAVYLCASSLGLAAYEQYFGPGTRLTVT.

This clone was observed a single time. V gene TRBV11-2 combines with J gene TRBJ2-3; the match to TRBD2 covers 11 bases. V lost 5 bases and J lost 1; bases outside the gene matches: 8. The CDR3 is 17 residues long. Germline CDR1 reads SGHAT; CDR2 reads FQNNGV. The CDR3 DNA reads TGTGCCAGCAGCCCACGTCAGACTAGCGGGGGCACAGATACGCAGTATTTT. Translating it yields CASSPRQTSGGTDTQYF.

The V gene is TRBV7-3, the J gene TRBJ2-7, with TRBD1 identical over 8 bases. Germline assignment: CDR1 SGHTA and CDR2 FQGTGA. The CDR3 consists of 12 residues. Germline trimming cut 3 bases from V and 5 bases from J; bases unmatched to any gene: 0. The CDR3 sequence: CASSLTGDEQYF. For the CDR3, the DNA is TGTGCCAGCAGCTTGACAGGGGACGAGCAGTACTTC.

This chain uses TRBV7-9 with TRBJ2-7; tentatively, D is TRBD2 (5 bases). Trimming pared 8 bases from V and 0 bases from J, leaving 8 bases between. The CDR3 runs to 12 residues. CDR1 and CDR2 (germline): SEHNR, FQNEAQ (reference sequence). CDR3 in amino acids: CASASGSYEQYF. CDR3 in DNA: TGTGCCAGCGCCAGCGGCTCCTACGAGCAGTACTTC.

CDR3 loop: CASIGKVGQASNQPQHF. CDR3 DNA: TGTGCCAGCATTGGAAAGGTCGGACAGGCTAGCAATCAGCCCCAGCATTTT. V gene TRBV5-8 combines with J gene TRBJ1-5, with 7 nucleotides matching TRBD1. V lost 6 bases to trimming and J lost 0 bases; unmatched junction nucleotides: 12. Germline V gene lookup returns CDR1 SGHTS and CDR2 YDEGEE. The CDR3 runs to 17 residues.